This TCR beta chain was found in a study of cytomegalovirus exposure and HLA in healthy donors (dated by TCRdb to 2016 to 2017). About the study as a whole: An earlier analysis of several hundred of the donors reported 276 Gb of sequence data and 95 million to 130 million unique TCR beta sequences obtained from around 180 million T cells. About 5 DR-DQ haplotypes were handled as single units for association and clustering, since linkage in the cohort was strong. Both class I and class II loci were covered by HLA typing, at four-digit resolution. The study was designed to test whether signatures of past pathogen exposure could be identified by cataloging public T cell receptors. The study profiled the T cell repertoires of hundreds of subjects by immunosequencing and related them to cytomegalovirus serostatus. The genetic ancestry cluster associated with self-reported Caucasian donors included around 76% of the roughly 400 genotyped donors. A later genetic analysis took genome-wide SNP genotypes for about three fifths of the roughly 700 donors and used that subset as a discovery cohort. Every repertoire in the discovery cohort had been generated on one and the same sequencing platform. The number of donors typed differed by locus, with 629-630 for A, B, C, DRB1 and DQB1, around 520 for DQA1, 600 to 610 for DPA1, and 450 to 480 for DPB1. Donor age, sex, ethnicity and CMV serostatus were compiled alongside the repertoire data. Rather than using new phenotypic data, the later analysis identified candidate immune exposures from TCR beta sequences and from how often those sequences occurred across donors. Along with the approximately 700-subject first cohort, a separate validation cohort of roughly 110 different subjects was used. A later analysis re-analyzed previously published TCR beta repertoires from 666 donors and added high-resolution HLA genotyping to study TCR occurrence patterns. Among 300 to 450 genotyped donors of the cohort, an average of roughly 240,000 unique TCR beta nucleotide sequences were sequenced per donor, roughly a sixth of them non-productive. About 280 gigabases of sequencing data and 75 million to 85 million unique TCR sequences made up an early release that covered approximately 700 HLA-typed donors. In an earlier analysis of 500 to 650 of the donors, high-throughput TCR beta sequencing was used to judge whether each TCR beta V gene segment behaved as functional or pseudogenic. High-throughput TCR immunosequencing, statistical association of individual TCRs with disease status, and machine learning were combined to predict cytomegalovirus infection status.

The full study reports these points: According to a later analysis, parvovirus B19, influenza, CMV and Epstein-Barr virus appeared linked to several top co-occurrence clusters. A further reported finding was that TCR beta sequences accurately predicted the HLA-A and HLA-B alleles for most subjects in the first cohort. Sequencing depth was assumed to be roughly uniform across donors in the presence/absence analyses, though that assumption may not hold. For the cohort, immune exposure information was limited to CMV serostatus. Assigning TCR associations to individual alleles was difficult when HLA alleles, especially DR and DQ, strongly co-occurred. In a later analysis, HLA-associated TCR beta chains were found to be more clonally expanded and to have lower generation probabilities than equally common non-associated chains. While some public TCRs were present in many individuals, most TCR sequences turned up only very rarely across donors. According to the authors, the approach could potentially be generalized to other disease states and immunological phenotypes. In a later genetic analysis, fewer N-insertions in productive TCRs were reported among donors in an Asian-associated ancestry cluster than the roughly 700-donor mean. The earlier analysis of 587 of the donors excluded fewer than 20 rarely observed V segments, including chromosome 9 orphons, because counts were too low. In the study, about 150 TCR beta chains were listed as associated with cytomegalovirus. Because HLA typing was missing for some donors at each locus, association tests included only the typed subset. Because the 87-base-pair reads could not distinguish some IMGT-functional V segments, including TRBV6-2 and TRBV6-3, those segments were excluded. The sequencing pipeline was judged likely to have produced a cluster of highly shared sequence variants as a technical artifact. Cytomegalovirus status was reported to be diagnosed by the classifier with high specificity and sensitivity in both the original and validation cohorts. V-gene and J-gene trimming of TCR beta chains was associated with a missense DCLRE1C variant in a later genetic analysis, and the association was replicated in an independent cohort. Correlated functional status among segregating V segments might reflect linkage disequilibrium, but an unknown experimental factor could not be ruled out. In an earlier analysis of over 550 of the donors, most TCR beta V segments were observed in productive rearrangements about 87% or about 30% of the time, broadly matching IMGT annotations. A later analysis found that most CMV-associated TCR beta chains appeared HLA-restricted, with HLA associations seemingly driven largely by CMV exposure. In a later analysis, TCR association rates were found to vary across HLA loci, with the most associated TCRs seen for DRB1 alleles and the fewest for HLA-C alleles. A later analysis associated 15,000 to 20,000 TCR beta sequences with specific HLA alleles at a false discovery rate of 0.05. The cohort was sequenced for TCR beta chains only, and without alpha or paired-chain data the features that could be detected were limited. A few of the identified cytomegalovirus-associated TCR beta chains were confirmed in vitro to be specific for cytomegalovirus antigens.

With regard to this clone: No cognate antigen has been identified for it. Base qualities are not provided; no much larger clone lies one nucleotide away.

Library prep was done by the immunoSEQ multiplex PCR assay. For the multiplex PCR, a mixture combining 60 forward primers for TCR Vbeta segments and 13 reverse primers for TCR Jbeta segments was used. Amplification of the CDR3 region of rearranged TCR beta genes was performed with a multiplex PCR assay on genomic DNA. The Illumina HiSeq System was used to sequence the amplified TCR beta libraries as 87-base-pair reads. For the original study's pipeline: Across the 670 or so repertoires, a later analysis counted some 81 million unique TCR beta chains, roughly 11 million of which were shared by at least two donors. A nearest-neighbor algorithm error-corrected the raw reads and collapsed the reads into unique sequences, merging closely related sequences to remove PCR and sequencing errors. To assign V, D and J gene segments, CDR3 sequences were aligned to IMGT reference sequences. For a sequence to be retained, a match of at least six nucleotides to both a V gene segment and a J gene segment was required. Rearrangements were called productive when the CDR3 lacked stop codons and stayed in frame with V and J; all others were non-productive. Following IMGT convention, CDR3 was defined as the stretch from the second conserved V-encoded cysteine up to the conserved J-encoded phenylalanine. The earlier analysis of 587 of the donors excluded sequences that lacked an unambiguous match to a single V gene segment. An earlier analysis of 500 to 700 of the donors classified V segments as functional when productive rearrangements were above 56.7% and as segregating when the standard deviation between donors was above 5%. A statistical classification framework was built to diagnose cytomegalovirus status from the catalog of TCR beta chain sequences. In a later analysis, V and J genes were assigned by comparing TCR nucleotide sequences against IMGT/GENE-DB human TR gene sequences. Using the TCRdist pipeline, a later analysis assigned CDR3 sequences along with most-parsimonious VDJ recombination scenarios. In a later analysis, each TCR beta chain was defined by its CDR3 amino acid sequence together with its V-gene family, and reads lacking a unique V-gene family were excluded. To address suspected cross-contamination and a sequencing artifact, a later analysis removed roughly 640 highly shared, low-generation-probability nucleotide sequences. In a later analysis, a clonal expansion index was calculated for each public chain from normalized within-repertoire ranks of inferred template counts. Generation probabilities in a later analysis came from a VDJ recombination model fitted to out-of-frame rearrangements, and those results were checked against IGoR. In a later analysis, hypergeometric tests were used to score TCR-TCR, TCR-HLA and TCR-CMV co-occurrence, with a repertoire-size bias correction applied to TCR pairs. False discovery rates were estimated in a later analysis by permuting HLA or CMV assignments 20 times. A later analysis grouped co-occurring TCRs with DBSCAN, adding TCRdist sequence similarity when clustering within HLA-allele-positive subsets. Repertoires with fewer than 30,000 or more than 120,000 public chains, plus five repertoires with anomalous nucleotide sharing, were excluded from co-occurrence clustering. TCRdb provides this immuneACCESS table in a form limited to in-frame rearrangements. Some clones are lacking; in checked studies, under half of them reflect an unresolved V gene, and why the rest are absent is not known. V and J calls and clone size come straight from that table; D and trimming were deduced from the DNA. This sample gives nearly 95,000 clones in total; 60% to 70% of them show up just once. Jointly, the top ten make up 6% to 6.5% of the sample.

The cohort was made up of under 800 healthy bone marrow donors. All cohort members were sampled while nominally healthy, although unrecorded immune exposures were likely present. The donor was CMV seronegative and was included in the group of under 450 seronegative cohort members. Each donor provided a peripheral blood sample, and peripheral blood mononuclear cells were used for TCR beta sequencing. Genomic DNA extraction from the blood cell samples was performed with the Qiagen DNeasy Blood Extraction Kit. The germline V gene specifies MNHEY as CDR1 and SVGAGI as CDR2. The CDR3 holds 13 amino acids from the cysteine to the phenylalanine. The DNA shown is the 39-base CDR3, in frame from base 1. Trimming takes 7 bases off V and 7 bases off J; junction bases not matched to a gene: 8.

The sequenced sample was PBMCs. The rearranged chain carries TRBV6-5 and TRBJ2-7, with 9 bases aligning to TRBD2. The TCR comes from a woman aged 25 to 45 in good health and CMV-seronegative. The sequenced DNA is TGTGCCAGCAAGCTTAGCGGGAGTTTGGAGCAGTACTTC. This sequence encodes CASKLSGSLEQYF.